This T cell receptor (beta chain) came from a study of OX40 agonist ivuxolimab in advanced cancers. Study as a whole: The patients received agonistic anti-OX40 (CD134) antibody ivuxolimab. Intravenous ivuxolimab at 0.01 to 10 mg/kg was given to patients every 2 weeks. Among those enrolled, mean age was approximately 60 years (range roughly 23 to 79) and about 79% were male.

Sequencing used immunoSEQ multiplex PCR; TCRdb keeps in-frame clones, though not all of them. The sample has some 73,000 clones; 85% to 90% are singletons. This specimen was CD4+ or CD8+ T cells sorted from blood, taken in a trial of the OX40 agonist ivuxolimab. The source is an adult with an advanced solid tumor such as melanoma, head and neck, liver or kidney cancer.

CDR3 in amino acids: CASSRARGQGGETQYF. The CDR3, as DNA: TGCGCCAGCAGCAGGGCAAGAGGCCAGGGGGGAGAGACCCAGTACTTC. The V and J genes are TRBV5-1 and TRBJ2-5; weak D call: TRBD1 (7 bases). Trimming removed 4 bases at V and 4 bases at J, with 20 bases between. Germline V gene sequence: CDR1 SGHRS, CDR2 YFSETQ. CDR3 length: 16 amino acids.